The sequence of this TCR beta chain was determined in a study of shared clonotypes between healthy human individuals. Study conclusions and caveats: A generally larger estimated richness was seen in naive subsets than in memory subsets. Represented diversity, genetic and exposure-history alike, was limited by few donors. The generation probabilities recorded for non-shared clonotypes fell below those of clonotypes shared by all four donors.

CD4+ cells yielded CD45RA+ naive and CD45RA-negative memory subsets. Germline-derived CDR1 and CDR2 are SGHDT and YYEEEE. The CDR3 sequence is 15 residues long. Deletions cut 7 bases from V and 2 bases from J, with 16 bases between. About this clone itself: The antigen remains undetermined.

The data were produced by immunoSEQ multiplex PCR, yet TCRdb's version contains in-frame clones alone and is incomplete. The sample consists of some 980,000 clones, approximately 76% of them appearing once. V is TRBV5-6 and J is TRBJ1-3; D gene uncertain. Sequenced input: memory CD4+ T cells sorted from blood. As for subset: CD45RA-negative fraction. The sequence was obtained from a man between 18 and 29 years old in good health. CDR3 nucleotides: TGTGCCAGCTCAGCGGGAAGCCCTACTGGAAACACCATATATTTT. Its protein product is CASSAGSPTGNTIYF.